These T cell receptor beta chains were read from a single sample in a study of blood T cell repertoires in COVID-19. Profiled with immunoSEQ multiplex PCR; TCRdb holds only in-frame clones, not every one. The sample has about 280,000 clones, about 85% seen once; the top ten hold about 2.2%. Sample: peripheral blood. The receptor source for this set is a woman between 50 and 59 years old who had recovered from COVID-19. Each CDR3 is given with its conserved first and last residue. D genes are given only for firm matches. A clone size is listed for some rows: how often the clone was seen (once, few, many), or a class if it is expanded.

V gene	D gene	J gene	clone size	CDR3 protein	CDR3 DNA
TRBV11-2	NA	TRBJ1-6	NA	CASSVEQDNSPLHF	TGTGCCAGCAGCGTAGAACAGGATAATTCACCCCTCCACTTT
TRBV10-3	NA	TRBJ1-1	NA	CAISSPGQGAFF	TGTGCCATCAGTTCCCCGGGACAAGGAGCTTTCTTT
TRBV10-3	TRBD2	TRBJ2-7	NA	CAIRTQGQTQTSGRRSYEQYF	TGTGCCATCAGAACCCAGGGACAGACCCAGACTAGCGGGAGAAGGTCCTACGAGCAGTACTTC
TRBV27	NA	TRBJ1-1	NA	CASSTGFVSTEAFF	TGTGCCAGCAGTACAGGGTTTGTTAGCACTGAAGCTTTCTTT
TRBV10-3	TRBD1	TRBJ2-3	NA	CAISELTGVQDTQYF	TGTGCCATCAGTGAGCTGACAGGGGTGCAAGATACGCAGTATTTT
TRBV5-8	TRBD1	TRBJ1-3	NA	CASSWDRSSGNTIYF	TGTGCCAGCAGCTGGGACAGGAGCTCTGGAAACACCATATATTTT
TRBV9	TRBD2	TRBJ2-3	NA	CASSTSGTLSDTQYF	TGTGCCAGCTCCACTAGCGGGACCCTATCAGATACGCAGTATTTT
TRBV3-1/TRBV3-2	TRBD1	TRBJ2-5	once	CASSQELKFGTGGLETQYF	TGTGCCAGCAGCCAAGAGTTAAAATTTGGGACAGGGGGCTTGGAGACCCAGTACTTC
TRBV9	TRBD1	TRBJ2-7	NA	CASSLGGDREDEQYF	TGTGCCAGCAGCTTAGGGGGGGACAGGGAAGACGAGCAGTACTTC
TRBV5-1	TRBD2	TRBJ2-1	NA	CASSAGLADYNEQFF	TGCGCCAGCAGCGCGGGACTAGCTGACTACAATGAGCAGTTCTTC
TRBV18	TRBD1	TRBJ2-1	NA	CASSPVRQQGFNEQFF	TGTGCCAGCTCACCAGTTCGTCAACAGGGGTTCAATGAGCAGTTCTTC
TRBV19	NA	TRBJ2-1	NA	CASSIQGGNEQFF	TGTGCCAGTAGTATTCAGGGTGGGAATGAGCAGTTCTTC
TRBV27	NA	TRBJ1-6	NA	CASSKGQHPEVNSPLHF	TGTGCCAGCAGTAAAGGACAGCATCCTGAGGTTAATTCACCCCTCCACTTT
TRBV4-2	TRBD2	TRBJ2-5	NA	CASSQSGGGQETQYF	TGTGCCAGCAGCCAGAGCGGGGGAGGCCAAGAGACCCAGTACTTC
TRBV7-9	NA	TRBJ1-5	NA	CASSLDSLNQPQHF	TGTGCCAGCAGCCTGGACAGTCTAAATCAGCCCCAGCATTTT
TRBV18	TRBD1	TRBJ1-1	NA	CASSSTGQLNTEAFF	TGTGCCAGCTCTTCTACGGGACAGCTGAACACTGAAGCTTTCTTT
TRBV7-6	NA	TRBJ1-1	NA	CASSLGPQGNTEAFF	TGTGCCAGCAGCTTAGGTCCACAGGGGAACACTGAAGCTTTCTTT
TRBV25-1	TRBD1	TRBJ2-5	NA	CASRIVYRGETQYF	TGTGCCAGCAGGATTGTTTACAGGGGGGAGACCCAGTACTTC
TRBV28	NA	TRBJ1-5	NA	CASSLAGQPQHF	TGTGCCAGCAGTTTAGCAGGGCAGCCCCAGCATTTT
TRBV3-1/TRBV3-2	TRBD2	TRBJ2-4	NA	CASRLAGGGNIQYF	TGTGCCAGCAGATTAGCGGGAGGAGGAAACATTCAGTACTTC
TRBV11-2	TRBD1	TRBJ1-2	NA	CASKPTGGFHGYTF	TGTGCCAGCAAACCGACAGGGGGATTCCACGGCTACACCTTC
TRBV6-5	TRBD1	TRBJ1-5	NA	CASNGGTGSNQPQHF	TGTGCCAGCAACGGTGGGACAGGATCAAATCAGCCCCAGCATTTT
TRBV24-1	TRBD2	TRBJ2-5	NA	CATSDPGTSSLETQYF	TGTGCCACCAGTGATCCCGGGACTAGCAGTCTAGAGACCCAGTACTTC
TRBV9	TRBD1	TRBJ2-7	NA	CASSVGGQASYEQYF	TGTGCCAGCAGCGTAGGGGGACAGGCTTCCTACGAGCAGTACTTC
TRBV4-2	NA	TRBJ1-6	NA	CASSQVLYREPPLHF	TGTGCCAGCAGCCAAGTCTTGTACAGGGAGCCACCCCTCCACTTT
TRBV10-2	NA	TRBJ1-1	NA	CASSEMPNRNTEAFF	TGCGCCAGCAGTGAGATGCCCAACAGGAACACTGAAGCTTTCTTT
TRBV5-4	NA	TRBJ1-5	once	CASSLGGGKGDQPQHF	TGTGCCAGCAGCTTGGGTGGCGGGAAAGGGGATCAGCCCCAGCATTTT
TRBV10-3	TRBD2	TRBJ2-1	NA	CAISDTLAGGMYNEQFF	TGTGCCATCAGTGATACCCTAGCGGGTGGGATGTACAATGAGCAGTTCTTC
TRBV4-3	NA	TRBJ2-1	few	CASSPPERTGIPYNEQFF	TGCGCCAGCAGCCCCCCCGAAAGGACGGGGATCCCCTACAATGAGCAGTTCTTC
TRBV11-2	TRBD2	TRBJ2-3	NA	CASSARLALNTDTQYF	TGTGCCAGCAGCGCCAGACTAGCCCTTAACACAGATACGCAGTATTTT
TRBV9	TRBD2	TRBJ2-5	NA	CASSVGSGSRTETQYF	TGTGCCAGCAGCGTAGGTAGCGGGTCACGAACAGAGACCCAGTACTTC